Listed below are T cell receptor beta chains from one sample, sequenced in a study of molecular identifiers for immune sequencing clone quantification. TCRdb reprocessed the PCR reads with MiXCR, giving one entry per CDR3 protein. The sample consists of approximately 550,000 distinct CDR3 sequences, about 25% of them appearing once. Sample: naive CD8+ T cells from blood, with Jurkat cell RNA spiked in. The origin of the receptors is a human donor in good health. Some libraries in this study had Jurkat cell RNA spiked in. The conserved cysteine and the conserved F or W are not part of the CDR3 here.

TRBV27,ASSTGGNYGYT
TRBV30,AWRQPPAEQY
TRBV7-9,ASSRQGSDEQY
TRBV4-1,ASSQLGGVGFETQY
TRBV21-1,ASSPQGLRTEAL
TRBV24-1,ATSAPNRGRRTDTQY
TRBV27,ASSLQGTSTDTQY
TRBV5-5,ASSFEGVDEKLF
TRBV7-3,ASSLSGGVDTQY
TRBV7-8,ASSLADRPLNNEQF
TRBV11-3,ASSLGQGGEQETQY
TRBV19,ASKGGGEQF
TRBV20-1,SAQSGMSYGYT
TRBV20-1,SALRQNKNIQY
TRBV6-1,ASSEARDSGGTDTQY
TRBV20-1,SARASGRNTEAF
TRBV20-1,SARGLAGGSGSEQY
TRBV9,ASSGYTGTSDTDTRY
TRBV6-5,ASRLDTSNEKLF